Below are 2 T cell receptor beta chains sequenced from a single sample in a study of blood T cell repertoires in COVID-19. Libraries were prepared by immunoSEQ multiplex PCR; TCRdb keeps only in-frame clonotypes and omits some of them. The sample carries about 110,000 clones, over 80% recorded once. The sample was peripheral blood. The receptors originated from a woman in her 70s with acute or convalescent COVID-19.

This sequence joins TRBV5-1 and TRBJ2-2; 7 nucleotides line up with TRBD1. Germline-derived CDR1 and CDR2 are SGHRS and YFSETQ. The V segment lost 5 bases and the J segment 2 bases; nucleotides outside the gene matches: 6. This CDR3 has 15 residues. CDR3 sequence reads: CASRLPGGNTGELFF. CDR3 nucleotide sequence: TGCGCCAGCAGATTACCAGGGGGAAACACCGGGGAGCTGTTTTTT.

Written as DNA, the CDR3 is TGTGCCAGCAGTTACTCGACTAGCGGGAGGAACGCGAACACCGGGGAGCTGTTTTTT. Translated: CASSYSTSGRNANTGELFF. This chain joins TRBV6-2 or TRBV6-3 and TRBJ2-2, with 13 nucleotides matching TRBD2. The CDR3 is 19 amino acids. Germline CDR1 is MNHEY and CDR2 is SVGEGT. With V trimmed by 0 bases and J by 0 bases, 4 bases remained unmatched.